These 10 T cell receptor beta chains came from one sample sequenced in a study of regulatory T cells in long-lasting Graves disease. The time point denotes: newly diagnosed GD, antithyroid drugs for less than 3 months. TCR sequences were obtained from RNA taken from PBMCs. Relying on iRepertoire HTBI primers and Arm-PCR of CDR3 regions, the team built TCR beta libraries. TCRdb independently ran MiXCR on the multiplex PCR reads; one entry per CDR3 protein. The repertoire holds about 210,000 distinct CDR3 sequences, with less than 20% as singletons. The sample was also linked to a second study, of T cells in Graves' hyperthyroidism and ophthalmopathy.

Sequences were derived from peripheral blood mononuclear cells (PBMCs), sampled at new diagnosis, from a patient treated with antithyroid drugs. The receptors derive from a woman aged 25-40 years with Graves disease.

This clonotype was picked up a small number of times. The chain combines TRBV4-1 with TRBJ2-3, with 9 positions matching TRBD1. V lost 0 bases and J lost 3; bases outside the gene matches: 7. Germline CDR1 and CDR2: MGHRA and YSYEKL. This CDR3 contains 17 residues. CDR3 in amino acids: CASSQDPFGTGTDTQYF. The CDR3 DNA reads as TGCGCCAGCAGCCAAGACCCCTTCGGGACAGGGACAGATACGCAGTATTTT.

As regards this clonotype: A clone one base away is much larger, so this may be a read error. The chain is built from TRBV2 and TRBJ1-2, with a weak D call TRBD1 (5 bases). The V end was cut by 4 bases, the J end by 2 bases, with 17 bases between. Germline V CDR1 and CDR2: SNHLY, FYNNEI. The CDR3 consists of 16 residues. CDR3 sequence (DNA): TGTGCCAGCAGTGGAGCCCCAGGGCGAAAAAACTATGGCTACACCTTC. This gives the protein CASSGAPGRKNYGYTF.

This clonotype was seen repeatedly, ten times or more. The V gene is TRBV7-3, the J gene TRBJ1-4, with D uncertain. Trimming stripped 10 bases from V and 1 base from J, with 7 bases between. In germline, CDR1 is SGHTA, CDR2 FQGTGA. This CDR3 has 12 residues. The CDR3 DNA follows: TGTGCCACTACGAAAACTAATGAAAAACTGTTTTTT. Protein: CATTKTNEKLFF.

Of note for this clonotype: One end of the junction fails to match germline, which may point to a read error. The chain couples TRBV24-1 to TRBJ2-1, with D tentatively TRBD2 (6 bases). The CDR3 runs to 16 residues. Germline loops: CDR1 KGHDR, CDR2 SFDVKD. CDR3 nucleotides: TGTGCCAGCAGTGAAGCGCTCGCTAGCGCTTACAATGAGCAGTTCTTC. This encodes CASSEALASAYNEQFF.

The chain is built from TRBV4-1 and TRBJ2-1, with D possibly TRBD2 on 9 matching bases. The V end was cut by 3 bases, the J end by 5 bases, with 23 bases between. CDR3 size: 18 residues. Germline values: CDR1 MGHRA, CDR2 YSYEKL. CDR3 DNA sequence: TGCGCCAGCAGCCATCCAGGGGGCGGGAGGGCCATTAACAATGAGCAGTTCTTC. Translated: CASSHPGGGRAINNEQFF.

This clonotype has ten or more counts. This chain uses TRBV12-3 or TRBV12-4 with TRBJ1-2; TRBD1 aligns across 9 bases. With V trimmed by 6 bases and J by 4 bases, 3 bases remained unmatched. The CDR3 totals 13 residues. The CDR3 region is CASRRQGGYGYTF. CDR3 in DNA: TGTGCCAGCAGGCGACAGGGGGGCTATGGCTACACCTTC.

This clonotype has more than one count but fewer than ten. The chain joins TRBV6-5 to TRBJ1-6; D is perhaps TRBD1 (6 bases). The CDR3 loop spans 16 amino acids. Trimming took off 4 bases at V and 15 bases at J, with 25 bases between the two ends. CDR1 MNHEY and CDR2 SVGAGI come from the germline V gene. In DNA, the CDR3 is TGTGCCAGCAGTTTACAGACGGGAGCGGCGAAGGGGGGCCTCCACTTT. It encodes CASSLQTGAAKGGLHF.

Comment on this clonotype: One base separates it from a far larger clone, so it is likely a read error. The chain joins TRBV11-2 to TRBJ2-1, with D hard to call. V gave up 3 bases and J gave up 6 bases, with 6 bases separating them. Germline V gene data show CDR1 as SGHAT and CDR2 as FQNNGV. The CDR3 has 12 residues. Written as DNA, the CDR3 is TGTGCCAGCAGCTTTGGGGTCAATGAGCAGTTCTTC. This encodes CASSFGVNEQFF.

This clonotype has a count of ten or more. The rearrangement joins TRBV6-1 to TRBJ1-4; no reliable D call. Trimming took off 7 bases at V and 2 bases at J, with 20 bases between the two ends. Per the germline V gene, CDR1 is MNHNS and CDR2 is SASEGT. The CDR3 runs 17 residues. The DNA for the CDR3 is TGTGCCAGCAAAGTCACCTCGGGGAGGAGGACTAATGAAAAACTGTTTTTT. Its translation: CASKVTSGRRTNEKLFF.

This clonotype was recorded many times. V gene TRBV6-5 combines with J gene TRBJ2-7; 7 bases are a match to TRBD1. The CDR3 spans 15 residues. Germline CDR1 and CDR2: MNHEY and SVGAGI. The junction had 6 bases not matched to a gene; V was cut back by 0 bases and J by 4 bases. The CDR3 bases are TGTGCCAGCAGTTACTCTCCGGGACAGACGTACGAGCAGTACTTC. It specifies CASSYSPGQTYEQYF.